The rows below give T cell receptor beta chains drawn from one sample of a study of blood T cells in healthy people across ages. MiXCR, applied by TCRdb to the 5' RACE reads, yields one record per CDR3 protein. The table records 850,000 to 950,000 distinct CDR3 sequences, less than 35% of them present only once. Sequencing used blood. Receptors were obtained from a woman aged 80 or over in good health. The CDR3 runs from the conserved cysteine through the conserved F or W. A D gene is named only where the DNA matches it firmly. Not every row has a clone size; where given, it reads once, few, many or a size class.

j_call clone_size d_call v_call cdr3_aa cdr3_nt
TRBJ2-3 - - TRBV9 CASSAEGGPDTQYF TGTGCCAGCAGCGCCGAGGGTGGCCCAGATACGCAGTATTTT
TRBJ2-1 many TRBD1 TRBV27 CASRKMPGQGVYEQFF TGTGCCAGTAGGAAAATGCCGGGACAGGGTGTTTATGAGCAGTTCTTC
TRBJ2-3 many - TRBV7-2 CASSMFQNVDTQYF TGTGCCAGCAGCATGTTCCAGAACGTGGATACGCAGTATTTT
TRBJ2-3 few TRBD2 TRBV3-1 CASSPGDYFSADTQYF TGTGCCAGCAGCCCTGGGGACTATTTTAGCGCAGATACGCAGTATTTT
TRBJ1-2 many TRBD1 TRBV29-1 CSVLTGGFYGYTF TGCAGCGTTTTAACAGGGGGCTTCTATGGCTACACCTTC
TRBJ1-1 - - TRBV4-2 CASSPLGGARDTEAFF TGTGCCAGCAGCCCCCTCGGGGGCGCACGGGACACTGAAGCTTTCTTT
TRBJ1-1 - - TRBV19 CASSAGRLTMNTEAFF TGTGCCAGTAGCGCGGGCAGGTTAACTATGAACACTGAAGCTTTCTTT
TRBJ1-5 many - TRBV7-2 CASSIAVSNQPQHF TGTGCCAGCAGCATTGCCGTCAGCAATCAGCCCCAGCATTTT
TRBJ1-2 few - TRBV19 CASSMGKKNGYTF TGTGCCAGTAGTATGGGCAAGAAGAATGGCTACACCTTC
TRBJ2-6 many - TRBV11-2 CASSLALRGAGANVLTF TGTGCCAGCAGCTTAGCATTAAGGGGAGCTGGGGCCAACGTCCTGACTTTC
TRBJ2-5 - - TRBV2 CASRPGNEQYF TGTGCCAGCAGACCGGGTAATGAGCAGTACTTC
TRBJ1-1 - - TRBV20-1 CSARQALSPNTGAFF TGCAGTGCTAGACAGGCCCTTTCCCCGAACACTGGAGCTTTCTTT
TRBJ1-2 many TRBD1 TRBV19 CASSPRQGHYGYTF TGTGCCAGTAGTCCCAGACAGGGACACTATGGCTACACCTTC
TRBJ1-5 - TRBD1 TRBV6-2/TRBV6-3 CASTDRVGVSNQPQHF TGTGCCAGCACGGACAGGGTCGGAGTTAGCAATCAGCCCCAGCATTTT
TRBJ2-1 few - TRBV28 CASRLSVLGNEQFF TGTGCCAGCAGGTTGAGTGTGCTCGGGAATGAGCAGTTCTTC